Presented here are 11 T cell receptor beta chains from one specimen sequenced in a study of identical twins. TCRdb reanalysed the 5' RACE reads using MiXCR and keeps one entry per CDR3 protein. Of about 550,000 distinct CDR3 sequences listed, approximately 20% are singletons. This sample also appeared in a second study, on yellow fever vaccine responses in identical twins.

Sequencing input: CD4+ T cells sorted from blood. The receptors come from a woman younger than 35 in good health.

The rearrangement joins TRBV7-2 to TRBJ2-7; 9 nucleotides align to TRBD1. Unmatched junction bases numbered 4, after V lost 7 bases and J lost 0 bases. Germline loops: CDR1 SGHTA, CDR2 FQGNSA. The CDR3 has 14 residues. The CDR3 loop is CASKRTGVSYEQYV. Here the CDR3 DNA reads TGTGCCAGCAAACGGACAGGGGTCTCCTACGAGCAGTACGTC.

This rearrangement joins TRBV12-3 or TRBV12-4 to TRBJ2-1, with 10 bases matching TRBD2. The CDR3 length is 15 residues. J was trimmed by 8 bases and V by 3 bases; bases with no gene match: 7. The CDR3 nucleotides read TGTGCCAGCAGTTTTCAAGCGGGAGGGCCCTATGAGCAGTTCTTC. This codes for CASSFQAGGPYEQFF.

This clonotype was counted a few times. CDR3 protein: CASSLGTSGRMDTQYF. In DNA, the CDR3 is TGTGCCAGCAGCTTAGGGACTAGCGGGAGGATGGATACGCAGTATTTT. The genes are TRBV7-6 and TRBJ2-3; 14 nucleotides agree with TRBD2. The CDR3 covers 16 residues. The germline V gene has CDR1 SGHVS and CDR2 FNYEAQ. V was clipped by 1 base and J by 6 bases; unmatched bases: 3.

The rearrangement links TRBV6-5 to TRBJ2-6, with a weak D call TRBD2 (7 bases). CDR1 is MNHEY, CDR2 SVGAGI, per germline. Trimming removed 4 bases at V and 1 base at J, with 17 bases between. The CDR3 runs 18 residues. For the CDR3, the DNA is TGTGCCAGCAGTTCCCTGGGGGGGCGATCTTCTGGGGCCAACGTCCTGACTTTC. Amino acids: CASSSLGGRSSGANVLTF.

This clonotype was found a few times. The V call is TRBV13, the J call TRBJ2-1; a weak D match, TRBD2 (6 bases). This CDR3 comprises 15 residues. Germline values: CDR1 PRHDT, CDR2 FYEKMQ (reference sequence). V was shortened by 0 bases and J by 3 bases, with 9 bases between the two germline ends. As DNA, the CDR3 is TGTGCCAGCAGCTTAGGCCGGGGGTTCTACAATGAGCAGTTCTTC. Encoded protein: CASSLGRGFYNEQFF.

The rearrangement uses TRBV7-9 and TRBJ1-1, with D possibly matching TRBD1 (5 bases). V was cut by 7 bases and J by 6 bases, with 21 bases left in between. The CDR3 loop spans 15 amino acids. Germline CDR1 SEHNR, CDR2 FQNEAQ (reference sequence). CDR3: CASTPQTVGPAEAFF. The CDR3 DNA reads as TGTGCCAGCACGCCCCAAACAGTGGGGCCTGCTGAAGCTTTCTTT.

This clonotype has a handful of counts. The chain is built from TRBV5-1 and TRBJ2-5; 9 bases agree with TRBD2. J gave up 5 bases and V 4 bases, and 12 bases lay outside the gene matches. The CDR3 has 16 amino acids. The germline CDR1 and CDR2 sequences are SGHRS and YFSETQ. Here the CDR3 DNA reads TGCGCCAGCAGCCTGAAGACGGGCGGGAGGGCCGAGACCCAGTACTTC. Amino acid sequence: CASSLKTGGRAETQYF.

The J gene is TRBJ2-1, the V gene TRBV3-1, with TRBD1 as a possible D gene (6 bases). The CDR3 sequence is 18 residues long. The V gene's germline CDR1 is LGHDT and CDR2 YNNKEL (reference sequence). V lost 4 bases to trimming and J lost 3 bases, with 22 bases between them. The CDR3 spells CASSPALPGQRNYNEQFF. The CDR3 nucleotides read TGTGCCAGCAGCCCCGCCTTGCCCGGACAGCGAAACTACAATGAGCAGTTCTTC.

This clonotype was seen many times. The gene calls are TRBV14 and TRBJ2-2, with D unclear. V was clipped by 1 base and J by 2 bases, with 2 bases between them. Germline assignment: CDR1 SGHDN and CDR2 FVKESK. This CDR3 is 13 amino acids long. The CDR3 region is CASSQVNTGELFF. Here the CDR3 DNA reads TGTGCCAGCAGCCAAGTCAACACCGGGGAGCTGTTTTTT.

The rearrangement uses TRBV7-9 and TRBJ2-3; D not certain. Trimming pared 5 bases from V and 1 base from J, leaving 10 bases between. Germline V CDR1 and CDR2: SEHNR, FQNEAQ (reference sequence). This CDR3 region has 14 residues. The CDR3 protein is CASSPAAGTDTQYF. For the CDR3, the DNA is TGTGCCAGCAGCCCCGCGGCTGGCACAGATACGCAGTATTTT. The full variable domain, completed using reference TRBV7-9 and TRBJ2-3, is DTGVSQNPRHKITKRGQNVTFRCDPISEHNRLYWYRQTLGQGPEFLTYFQNEAQLEKSRLLSDRFSAERPKGSFSTLEIQRTEQGDSAMYLCASSPAAGTDTQYFGPGTRLTVL.

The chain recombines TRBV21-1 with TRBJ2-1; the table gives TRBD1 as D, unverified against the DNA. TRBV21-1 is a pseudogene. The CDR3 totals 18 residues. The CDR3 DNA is TGTGCCAGCAGCAAAGTTCTGGACAGGGGCCTATCCTACAATGAGCAGTTCTTC. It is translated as CASSKVLDRGLSYNEQFF.